This T cell receptor (beta chain) is drawn from a study of T cells in Graves' hyperthyroidism and ophthalmopathy. In its sample, this clonotype was seen many times. Its antigen is as yet unknown. RNA transcripts served as the template for amplifying TCR beta CDR3 regions. The TCR CDR3 first-round RT-PCR relied on the HTBI primer set. TCRdb independently ran MiXCR on the multiplex PCR reads; one entry per CDR3 protein. The data show 750,000 to 900,000 distinct CDR3 sequences, with 38% seen just once and approximately 8.7% held by the top ten. The study's findings and limits: Peripheral blood also featured most of the thyroid clonotypes expanded above 0.001.

Germline V gene data show CDR1 as MNHEY and CDR2 as SVGAGI. There are 13 residues in the CDR3. V shed 2 bases and J shed 5 bases, with 9 bases lying between them. Stable hyperthyroidism: no ophthalmopathy progression over 18 months of follow-up. Hyperthyroidism patients were newly diagnosed, had disease duration under 2 months, and were aged 18 to 65 years. Lactation, pregnancy, other autoimmune disease or uncontrolled infection excluded patients. This TCR was recovered from a man between 18 and 35 years old with Graves' hyperthyroidism. Sequencing used blood. J is TRBJ2-5 and V is TRBV6-5; D gene uncertain. In DNA, the CDR3 is TGTGCCAGCAGTTACCTGGAGTACGAGACCCAGTACTTC. Translation gives CASSYLEYETQYF.